This T cell receptor beta chain stems from a study of CXCR3-negative and CXCR3-positive naive CD8 T cells. Each TRB cDNA library was prepared by 5' RACE (with UMI labels). Reanalyzing the 5' RACE reads, TCRdb keeps one entry per CDR3 protein, without DNA. Its clone listing holds around 140,000 distinct CDR3 sequences. This CDR3 region has 13 residues. CDR1 is SQVTM, CDR2 ANQGSEA, per germline. Using triplicate sorts, approximately 300,000 cells were collected each time from every CD8+ T cell subset. The clonotype comes from a human donor in good health. Some clones in this sample may be carry-over from other donors' samples. Specimen: naive CXCR3- CD8+ T cells from blood. The subset: CD45RO-CCR7+CD27+CD95- naive CD8+ T cells lacking CXCR3 (TNR3-). The genes are TRBV29-1 and TRBJ2-1; TCRdb outputs TRBD1, but without DNA this stays unchecked. This chain's CDR3 is CSVGDELNNEQFF.